Following are 8 T cell receptor beta chains from one sample sequenced in a study of blood T cell repertoires in COVID-19 (TCRdb year 2020). Library method: the immunoSEQ multiplex PCR assay. The clones in this table, taken by TCRdb from immuneACCESS, are in-frame only. Not every clone is retained; where verified, under half of the shortfall comes from an unresolved V gene, and the cause of the rest is unknown. Within this sample are some 380,000 clones, with 90% of them counted one time only. Of the sample, 6.5% to 7% falls within the top ten clones. The sample taken for sequencing was peripheral blood. These receptors were collected from a man aged 18 to 30 with active or convalescent COVID-19.

V gene TRBV7-6 combines with J gene TRBJ2-7, with 11 bases aligning to TRBD2. With 4 bases clipped from V and 5 bases from J, the junction kept 7 bases outside the gene matches. Germline loops: CDR1 SGHVS, CDR2 FNYEAQ. This CDR3 is 15 amino acids long. The CDR3 DNA follows: TGTGCCAGCAGCTCCGGGACTAGCGGTCCTAACGAGCAGTACTTC. Its translation is CASSSGTSGPNEQYF. The full variable domain, its missing parts supplied by reference TRBV7-6 and TRBJ2-7, is GAGVSQSPRYKVTKRGQDVALRCDPISGHVSLYWYRQALGQGPEFLTYFNYEAQQDKSGLPNDRFSAERPEGSISTLTIQRTEQRDSAMYRCASSSGTSGPNEQYFGPGTRLTVT.

The chain links TRBV7-2 to TRBJ2-5, with D possibly TRBD2 on 5 matching bases. Germline CDR1 is SGHTA and CDR2 is FQGNSA. The CDR3 spans 14 residues. Trimming removed 5 bases at V and 1 base at J, with 11 bases between. CDR3 region: CASSPPGIQETQYF. CDR3 DNA: TGTGCCAGCAGCCCCCCCGGGATCCAAGAGACCCAGTACTTC.

This clone was picked up a small number of times. The rearrangement uses TRBV7-9 and TRBJ2-1; D unresolved. This CDR3 has 16 amino acids. The germline V gene has CDR1 SEHNR and CDR2 FQNEAQ (reference sequence). V lost 1 base and J lost 0, with 10 bases in between. The CDR3 sequence: CASSLVPTSSYNEQFF. The CDR3, as DNA: TGTGCCAGCAGCTTAGTTCCGACAAGCTCCTACAATGAGCAGTTCTTC.

As concerns this clone: This sample includes further DNA sequences coding for the same CDR3. The chain joins TRBV19 to TRBJ2-7; 11 positions match TRBD1. V lost 6 bases, J lost 3 bases, and 1 base stayed unmatched. The CDR3 is made up of 13 amino acids. Germline-derived CDR1 and CDR2 are LNHDA and SQIVND (reference sequence). CDR3 residues: CASSGTGGYEQYF. The CDR3 DNA follows: TGTGCCAGTAGCGGGACAGGGGGCTACGAGCAGTACTTC.

Only one count was recorded for this clone. This sequence joins TRBV6-2 or TRBV6-3 and TRBJ1-1; D may be TRBD1 (5 bases). Germline V CDR1 and CDR2: MNHEY, SVGEGT. The ends were cut back, 5 bases at V and 4 bases at J, with 11 bases in the middle. The CDR3 length is 13 residues. The CDR3, as DNA: TGTGCCAGCAGTATGGGGGGGGGCACTGAAGCTTTCTTT. Protein sequence: CASSMGGGTEAFF.

The rearrangement uses TRBV7-9 and TRBJ2-7, with D possibly being TRBD2 (6 bases). Germline CDR1 is SEHNR and CDR2 is FQNEAQ (reference sequence). The V gene lost 5 bases and the J gene lost 6 bases, with 17 bases spanning the gap. This CDR3 spans 14 amino acids. The CDR3 sequence: CASSLGGYSLEQYF. CDR3 DNA: TGTGCCAGCAGCCTTGGAGGGTACTCCCTCGAGCAGTACTTC.

The J gene is TRBJ2-5, the V gene TRBV15; D is uncertain. Per the germline V gene, CDR1 is LNHNV and CDR2 is YYDKDF (reference sequence). The ends were cut back, 0 bases at V and 5 bases at J, with 10 bases in the middle. This CDR3 spans 14 amino acids. The CDR3 DNA follows: TGTGCCACCAGCAGAGATAGTATTTTGGAGACCCAGTACTTC. It is translated as CATSRDSILETQYF.

The V gene is TRBV7-8, the J gene TRBJ1-1; no clear D gene. Trimming cost V 1 base and J 1 base, with 7 bases left between them. Germline V gene sequence: CDR1 SGHVS, CDR2 FQNEAQ. CDR3 length equals 14 residues. The CDR3 is CASSLVEGNTEAFF. DNA of the CDR3: TGTGCCAGCAGCTTAGTCGAGGGGAACACTGAAGCTTTCTTT.